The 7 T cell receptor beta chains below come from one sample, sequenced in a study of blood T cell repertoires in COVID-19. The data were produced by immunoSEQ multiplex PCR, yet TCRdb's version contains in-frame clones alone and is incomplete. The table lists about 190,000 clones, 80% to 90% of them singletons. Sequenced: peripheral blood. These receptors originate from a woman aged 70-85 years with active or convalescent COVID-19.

Here the CDR3 reads CASKSSGTGVYNEQFF. Written as DNA, the CDR3 is TGTGCCAGCAAATCATCCGGGACAGGTGTCTACAATGAGCAGTTCTTC. V is TRBV7-9 and J is TRBJ2-1, with 8 bases that match TRBD1. Germline CDR1 reads SEHNR; CDR2 reads FQNEAQ (reference sequence). CDR3 size: 16 residues. V lost 7 bases and J lost 3; bases outside the gene matches: 11.

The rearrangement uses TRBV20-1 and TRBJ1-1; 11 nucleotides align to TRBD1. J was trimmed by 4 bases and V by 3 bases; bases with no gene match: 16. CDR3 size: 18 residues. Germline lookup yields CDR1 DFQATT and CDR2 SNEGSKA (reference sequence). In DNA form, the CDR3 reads TGCAGTGCTAGTGGGGGACAGGGGGTCACTGGGCTAAGCACTGAAGCTTTCTTT. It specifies CSASGGQGVTGLSTEAFF.

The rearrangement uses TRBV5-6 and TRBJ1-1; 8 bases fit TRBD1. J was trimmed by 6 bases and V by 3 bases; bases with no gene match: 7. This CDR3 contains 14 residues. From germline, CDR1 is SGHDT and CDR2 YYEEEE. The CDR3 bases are TGTGCCAGCAGCTCCATCGACAGGGGCGCTGAAGCTTTCTTT. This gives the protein CASSSIDRGAEAFF. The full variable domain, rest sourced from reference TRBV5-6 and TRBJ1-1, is DAGVTQSPTHLIKTRGQQVTLRCSPKSGHDTVSWYQQALGQGPQFIFQYYEEEERQRGNFPDRFSGHQFPNYSSELNVNALLLGDSALYLCASSSIDRGAEAFFGQGTRLTVV.

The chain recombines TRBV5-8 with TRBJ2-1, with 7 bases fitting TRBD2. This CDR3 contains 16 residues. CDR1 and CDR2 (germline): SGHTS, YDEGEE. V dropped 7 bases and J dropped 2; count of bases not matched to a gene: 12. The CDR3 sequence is CASPRALASPYNEQFF. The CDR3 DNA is TGTGCCAGCCCCAGGGCACTAGCGTCACCCTACAATGAGCAGTTCTTC.

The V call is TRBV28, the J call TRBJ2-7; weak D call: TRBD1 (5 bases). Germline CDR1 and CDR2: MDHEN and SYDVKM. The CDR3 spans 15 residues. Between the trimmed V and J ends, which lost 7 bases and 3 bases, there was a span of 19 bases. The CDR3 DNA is TGTGCCAGCAATACAAAACGTTGGGGCAACTACGAGCAGTACTTC. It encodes CASNTKRWGNYEQYF.

In DNA form, the CDR3 reads TGTGCCAGCAGAGGACAGGAAAATTCACCCCTCCACTTT. As protein: CASRGQENSPLHF. V is TRBV2 and J is TRBJ1-6, with TRBD1 identical over 7 bases. The germline V gene has CDR1 SNHLY and CDR2 FYNNEI. Germline trimming cut 6 bases from V and 7 bases from J; bases unmatched to any gene: 3. The CDR3 has 13 amino acids.

CDR3 in amino acids: CASSFRWGLANTGELFF. For the CDR3, the DNA is TGTGCCAGCAGCTTTCGGTGGGGACTCGCGAACACCGGGGAGCTGTTTTTT. The chain couples TRBV12-1 to TRBJ2-2; TRBD2, as called in the table, went unchecked against the DNA. TRBV12-1 is given as a pseudogene. CDR3 length: 17 residues.